This TCR beta chain came from a study of T cell responses to AZD1222 COVID-19 vaccine. General study findings and limits: Within unmutated variant regions lay the reported targets of nearly half of spike-specific TCRs.

CDR3 length equals 16 residues. V gave up 0 bases and J gave up 1 base, with 10 bases separating them. Germline V gene data show CDR1 as SGDLS and CDR2 as YYNGEE. Regarding this clone: Its target is not known.

The protocol was immunoSEQ multiplex PCR, while the TCRdb copy is restricted to in-frame clones and leaves out a portion. The profile shows fewer than 150,000 clones, 88% of them singletons. The chain couples TRBV9 to TRBJ2-2; D is ambiguous. The specimen comprised peripheral blood, sampled on day 0 of AZD1222 vaccination. The sequence was collected from an adult in good health. The CDR3 DNA follows: TGTGCCAGCAGCGTAGCTGTACCCCTGAACACCGGGGAGCTGTTTTTT. Encoded protein: CASSVAVPLNTGELFF.